This is a list of T cell receptor beta chains from one sample in a study of blood T cell repertoires in COVID-19. Produced via immunoSEQ multiplex PCR; TCRdb's table is partial and in-frame only. Among over 600,000 clones listed, about nine tenths were seen once. Sample: peripheral blood. The receptors come from a young woman with acute or convalescent COVID-19. Each CDR3 is given with its conserved first and last residue. A D gene is named only where the DNA matches it firmly. The size entry is marked missing in some rows and otherwise reads once, few, many or a size class.

d_gene: .
abundance: .
v_gene: TRBV5-5
j_gene: TRBJ2-2
CDR3nt: TGTGCCAGCAGCTTGTACCCCCTAGGGGGACCCCTCCGACTTACCGGGGAGCTGTTTTTT
CDR3aa: CASSLYPLGGPLRLTGELFF

d_gene: TRBD1
abundance: .
v_gene: TRBV6-6
j_gene: TRBJ1-2
CDR3nt: TGTGCCAGCAGTTTCCCTCAGGGGGCTCCAACCTTC
CDR3aa: CASSFPQGAPTF

d_gene: .
abundance: .
v_gene: TRBV5-6
j_gene: TRBJ2-1
CDR3nt: TGTGCCAGCAGCCATGGGAGTTTGGAGCAGTTCTTC
CDR3aa: CASSHGSLEQFF

d_gene: TRBD1
abundance: .
v_gene: TRBV2
j_gene: TRBJ1-2
CDR3nt: TGTGCCAGCAGTGACGACAGGGACTATGGCTACACCTTC
CDR3aa: CASSDDRDYGYTF

d_gene: .
abundance: .
v_gene: TRBV9
j_gene: TRBJ2-5
CDR3nt: TGTGCCAGCAGCGCCACAGCCTCAGGGGCGGATGAGGAGACCCAGTACTTC
CDR3aa: CASSATASGADEETQYF

d_gene: .
abundance: once
v_gene: TRBV9
j_gene: TRBJ2-1
CDR3nt: TGTGCCAGCAGCTCGAGTGCCGGAGGGAATGAGCAGTTCTTC
CDR3aa: CASSSSAGGNEQFF

d_gene: .
abundance: .
v_gene: TRBV18
j_gene: TRBJ2-7
CDR3nt: TGTGCCAGCTCCCCTGGGAGCTACGAGCAGTACTTC
CDR3aa: CASSPGSYEQYF

d_gene: TRBD1
abundance: .
v_gene: TRBV2
j_gene: TRBJ1-1
CDR3nt: TGTGCCAGCTGGTCGACAGGGGGGAATGCTGAAGCTTTCTTT
CDR3aa: CASWSTGGNAEAFF

d_gene: .
abundance: .
v_gene: TRBV18
j_gene: TRBJ1-2
CDR3nt: TGTGCCAGCTCACCACAGGGGGATGGCTACACCTTC
CDR3aa: CASSPQGDGYTF

d_gene: .
abundance: .
v_gene: TRBV7-2
j_gene: TRBJ1-1
CDR3nt: TGTGCCAGCAGCTTACAGGGGAGTAGGACTGAAGCTTTCTTT
CDR3aa: CASSLQGSRTEAFF

d_gene: .
abundance: .
v_gene: TRBV29-1
j_gene: TRBJ1-4
CDR3nt: TGCAGCGCCCAAGGGAGGGCCGAAAAACTGTTTTTT
CDR3aa: CSAQGRAEKLFF

d_gene: .
abundance: .
v_gene: TRBV5-6
j_gene: TRBJ1-1
CDR3nt: TGTGCCAGCAGCTGGGAGACAGGCATGAACACTGAAGCTTTCTTT
CDR3aa: CASSWETGMNTEAFF

d_gene: TRBD2
abundance: .
v_gene: TRBV11-2
j_gene: TRBJ2-2
CDR3nt: TGTGCCAGCAGTTTTACTAGCGGGGGGGTCGGGGAGCTGTTTTTT
CDR3aa: CASSFTSGGVGELFF

d_gene: TRBD2
abundance: .
v_gene: TRBV4-1
j_gene: TRBJ2-7
CDR3nt: TGCGCCAGCAGCCTTTGGACTAGCGGGGGGTACGAGCAGTACTTC
CDR3aa: CASSLWTSGGYEQYF

d_gene: .
abundance: .
v_gene: TRBV4-1
j_gene: TRBJ2-7
CDR3nt: TGCGCCAGCAGCCCACGCCAGGGTGGGTACGAGCAGTACTTC
CDR3aa: CASSPRQGGYEQYF

d_gene: .
abundance: .
v_gene: TRBV4-1
j_gene: TRBJ2-7
CDR3nt: TGCGCCAGCAGCCAAGATACTAGCTACGAGCAGTACTTC
CDR3aa: CASSQDTSYEQYF

d_gene: TRBD1
abundance: .
v_gene: TRBV4-3
j_gene: TRBJ1-2
CDR3nt: TGCGCCAGCAGGGACCGGGACAGGGGATTCTATGGCTACACCTTC
CDR3aa: CASRDRDRGFYGYTF

d_gene: .
abundance: .
v_gene: TRBV15
j_gene: TRBJ1-2
CDR3nt: TGTGCCACCAGCCACTATGGACAGCTTCTCTATGGCTACACCTTC
CDR3aa: CATSHYGQLLYGYTF

d_gene: .
abundance: .
v_gene: TRBV19
j_gene: TRBJ1-2
CDR3nt: TGTGCCAGTAGTATGTGGAGGGACTATGGCTACACCTTC
CDR3aa: CASSMWRDYGYTF

d_gene: TRBD1
abundance: .
v_gene: TRBV29-1
j_gene: TRBJ1-2
CDR3nt: TGCAGCGCAAACGACAGGGGGACCTATGGCTACACCTTC
CDR3aa: CSANDRGTYGYTF

d_gene: TRBD1
abundance: .
v_gene: TRBV3-1/TRBV3-2
j_gene: TRBJ1-3
CDR3nt: TGTGCCAGCTCGCACGGGGACAGAGACTTCTCTGGAAACACCATATATTTT
CDR3aa: CASSHGDRDFSGNTIYF

d_gene: .
abundance: .
v_gene: TRBV28
j_gene: TRBJ2-3
CDR3nt: TGTGCCAGCTGCCGATCACGGTTCACAGATACGCAGTATTTT
CDR3aa: CASCRSRFTDTQYF

d_gene: .
abundance: .
v_gene: TRBV5-4
j_gene: TRBJ1-1
CDR3nt: TGTGCCAGCAGCTCCAGGGGCACTGAAGCTTTCTTT
CDR3aa: CASSSRGTEAFF

d_gene: .
abundance: .
v_gene: TRBV15
j_gene: TRBJ1-1
CDR3nt: TGTGCCACCAGCAGATCACAGGGAGTGGCTGAAGCTTTCTTT
CDR3aa: CATSRSQGVAEAFF

d_gene: .
abundance: .
v_gene: TRBV9
j_gene: TRBJ2-3
CDR3nt: TGTGCCAGCAGCGTAGGAGGGATGAACACAGATACGCAGTATTTT
CDR3aa: CASSVGGMNTDTQYF

d_gene: .
abundance: .
v_gene: TRBV6-2/TRBV6-3
j_gene: TRBJ2-1
CDR3nt: TGTGCCAGCAGTTACGAGGGAGAGCAGTTCTTC
CDR3aa: CASSYEGEQFF

d_gene: .
abundance: .
v_gene: TRBV6-5
j_gene: TRBJ1-2
CDR3nt: TGTGCCAGCAGTTCAGTCGGAGACAGTTATGGCTACACCTTC
CDR3aa: CASSSVGDSYGYTF

d_gene: TRBD2
abundance: .
v_gene: TRBV2
j_gene: TRBJ2-6
CDR3nt: TGTGCCAGCAGTGTTTGGGACTATACCAACGTCCTGACTTTC
CDR3aa: CASSVWDYTNVLTF

d_gene: .
abundance: .
v_gene: TRBV24-1
j_gene: TRBJ2-3
CDR3nt: TGTGCCACCAGTGATCCCGTACCGGGACTGGGTAAAGATACGCAGTATTTT
CDR3aa: CATSDPVPGLGKDTQYF

d_gene: .
abundance: once
v_gene: TRBV3-1/TRBV3-2
j_gene: TRBJ2-3
CDR3nt: TGTGCCAGCAGCCACCCTCCCGCTGGACTGCAAGATACGCAGTATTTT
CDR3aa: CASSHPPAGLQDTQYF

d_gene: .
abundance: .
v_gene: TRBV6-5
j_gene: TRBJ1-1
CDR3nt: TGTGCCAGCGGGGGGGCACCGAACACTGAAGCTTTCTTT
CDR3aa: CASGGAPNTEAFF

d_gene: TRBD1
abundance: .
v_gene: TRBV30
j_gene: TRBJ1-1
CDR3nt: TGTGCCGGGTCGACAGGGGTTGCTTTCTTT
CDR3aa: CAGSTGVAFF

d_gene: TRBD1
abundance: .
v_gene: TRBV5-6
j_gene: TRBJ1-2
CDR3nt: TGTGCCAGCCTCGAGGTTGGGACAGGGCTACCCCAGTTC
CDR3aa: CASLEVGTGLPQF

d_gene: .
abundance: .
v_gene: TRBV9
j_gene: TRBJ2-5
CDR3nt: TGTGCTAGCAGCGTAGGTCAGGGAAAAGAGACCCAGTACTTC
CDR3aa: CASSVGQGKETQYF

d_gene: .
abundance: .
v_gene: TRBV7-6
j_gene: TRBJ1-1
CDR3nt: TGTGCCAGCGTCGGAGGTGGAACTGAAGCTTTCTTT
CDR3aa: CASVGGGTEAFF

d_gene: TRBD2
abundance: .
v_gene: TRBV19
j_gene: TRBJ2-5
CDR3nt: TGTGCCAGTAGTCCGATTTGGGGGGGGAATCGAGAGACCCAGTACTTC
CDR3aa: CASSPIWGGNRETQYF

d_gene: TRBD2
abundance: .
v_gene: TRBV5-6
j_gene: TRBJ2-3
CDR3nt: TGTGCCAGCAGCTTGGTGGGGGGAACTAGCGTAAATACGCAGTATTTT
CDR3aa: CASSLVGGTSVNTQYF

d_gene: .
abundance: once
v_gene: TRBV9
j_gene: TRBJ2-2
CDR3nt: TGTGCCAGCAGCGTATGGGACATCCTCACCGGGGAGCTGTTTTTT
CDR3aa: CASSVWDILTGELFF

d_gene: .
abundance: .
v_gene: TRBV5-1
j_gene: TRBJ1-2
CDR3nt: TGCGCCAGCAGCCACACAGAGAACTATGGCTACACCTTC
CDR3aa: CASSHTENYGYTF

d_gene: .
abundance: .
v_gene: TRBV27
j_gene: TRBJ1-6
CDR3nt: TGTGCCAGCAGCCCTATTCTAAACTCACCCCTCCACTTT
CDR3aa: CASSPILNSPLHF

d_gene: .
abundance: few
v_gene: TRBV7-9
j_gene: TRBJ2-2
CDR3nt: TGTGCCAGCAGCTTAACCGCATCGGACACCGGGGAGCTGTTTTTT
CDR3aa: CASSLTASDTGELFF

d_gene: .
abundance: .
v_gene: TRBV6-2/TRBV6-3
j_gene: TRBJ2-4
CDR3nt: TGTGCCAGCAGTCCGAGCCAGGGGATAAACATTCAGTACTTC
CDR3aa: CASSPSQGINIQYF

d_gene: .
abundance: .
v_gene: TRBV10-3
j_gene: TRBJ1-3
CDR3nt: TGTGCCACTTCTATGAGCGGAGGGCCTGGAAACACCATATATTTT
CDR3aa: CATSMSGGPGNTIYF

d_gene: TRBD1
abundance: .
v_gene: TRBV19
j_gene: TRBJ2-1
CDR3nt: TGTGCCTGCGACCCAGGGGGATCGGCCTCCAATGAGCAGTTCTTC
CDR3aa: CACDPGGSASNEQFF

d_gene: .
abundance: few
v_gene: TRBV25-1
j_gene: TRBJ2-2
CDR3nt: TGTGCCAGTCGGGACACCGCGAACACCGGGGAGCTGTTTTTT
CDR3aa: CASRDTANTGELFF

d_gene: .
abundance: .
v_gene: TRBV9
j_gene: TRBJ2-2
CDR3nt: TGTGCCAGCATCCCGCTTGCGGGGGCCCCCACCGGGGAGCTGTTTTTT
CDR3aa: CASIPLAGAPTGELFF

d_gene: .
abundance: .
v_gene: TRBV7-8
j_gene: TRBJ2-2
CDR3nt: TGTGCCAGCAGCTTAGTATGGAGGGTCGACACCGGGGAGCTGTTTTTT
CDR3aa: CASSLVWRVDTGELFF

d_gene: .
abundance: once
v_gene: TRBV5-1
j_gene: TRBJ1-3
CDR3nt: TGCGCCAGCAGTACAGAGGGTCGGGGAAACACCATATATTTT
CDR3aa: CASSTEGRGNTIYF

d_gene: .
abundance: .
v_gene: TRBV12-5
j_gene: TRBJ2-4
CDR3nt: TGTGCTAGTGGTCTAACTACGGTAAACATTCAGTACTTC
CDR3aa: CASGLTTVNIQYF

d_gene: .
abundance: .
v_gene: TRBV6-5
j_gene: TRBJ1-2
CDR3nt: TGTGCCAGCAGTCCCCACGCGGGTGGCTACACCTTC
CDR3aa: CASSPHAGGYTF

d_gene: TRBD1
abundance: .
v_gene: TRBV5-1
j_gene: TRBJ1-2
CDR3nt: TGCGCCAGCACCCCGGACAGGCTGAACTATGGCTACACCTTC
CDR3aa: CASTPDRLNYGYTF

d_gene: .
abundance: .
v_gene: TRBV6-2/TRBV6-3
j_gene: TRBJ2-7
CDR3nt: TGTGCCAGCAGTTACTCGGGGGCAGGAGCCTACGAGCAGTACTTC
CDR3aa: CASSYSGAGAYEQYF

d_gene: .
abundance: .
v_gene: TRBV6-5
j_gene: TRBJ2-5
CDR3nt: TGTGCCAGCACTGCGTGGGAGACCCAGTACTTC
CDR3aa: CASTAWETQYF

d_gene: .
abundance: .
v_gene: TRBV6-4
j_gene: TRBJ2-1
CDR3nt: TGTGCCAGCACTAGGGACACCAATACCTACAATGAGCAGTTCTTC
CDR3aa: CASTRDTNTYNEQFF

d_gene: .
abundance: .
v_gene: TRBV4-1
j_gene: TRBJ1-1
CDR3nt: TGCGCCAGCAGCCATCCAGGAGAAGCTTTCTTT
CDR3aa: CASSHPGEAFF

d_gene: TRBD1
abundance: .
v_gene: TRBV10-3
j_gene: TRBJ2-7
CDR3nt: TGTGCCATCAGTGAGTGGACAGGGCTCGAGCAGTACTTC
CDR3aa: CAISEWTGLEQYF

d_gene: TRBD2
abundance: .
v_gene: TRBV6-4
j_gene: TRBJ2-3
CDR3nt: TGTGCCAGCAATCCATCGGGTAGCGGGGGAGCAGATACGCAGTATTTT
CDR3aa: CASNPSGSGGADTQYF